The T cell receptor beta chain under discussion was sequenced for a study of T cells in women clearing cervical HPV infection. The data were produced by immunoSEQ multiplex PCR, yet TCRdb's version contains in-frame clones alone and is incomplete. The table lists 20,000 to 25,000 clones. Prevalent HPV16 infections were excluded; only incident single HPV16 infections included. The CDR3 extends over 16 amino acids. J was trimmed by 4 bases and V by 2 bases; bases with no gene match: 7. Germline-derived CDR1 and CDR2 are LGHNA and YNFKEQ. On this clone itself: The CDR3 is cut off 3 residues early in the read; its end comes from the germline J gene.

The sequence was obtained from a woman aged 18-70 years with a cervical HPV16 infection that either progressed to CIN3+ or cleared (not recorded which). The sequenced sample consisted of blood buffy coat. The V and J genes are TRBV4-2 and TRBJ2-7; 11 bases match TRBD2. The DNA read from the CDR3 is TGTGCCAGCAGCCAACCACTAGCGGGAGTACCGTACGAG. This codes for CASSQPLAGVPYE. The whole CDR3 reads CASSQPLAGVPYEQYF.